This TCR beta chain originates from a study of identical twins. Regarding the study as a whole: Abundant beta clonotypes from cord blood had fewer insertions, unlike memory repertoires, which showed none. Modeled out-of-frame TCR alpha sharing in monozygotic twins fell below observed levels. Part of the zero-insertion signal could reflect confounding by invariant MAIT and iNKT cells.

V dropped 0 bases and J dropped 7; count of bases not matched to a gene: 5. Looked up from germline, CDR1 is KGHSH and CDR2 is LQKENI. This CDR3 contains 15 residues. A remark on this clonotype: What it binds is unknown.

Template switching introduced a universal primer site, and the cDNA bore unique molecular identifiers. TCRdb reprocessed the 5' RACE reads with MiXCR, giving one entry per CDR3 protein. This table holds approximately 630,000 distinct CDR3 sequences, about 7.6% found once. The sample also formed part of further work on yellow fever vaccine responses in identical twins.

The chain employs TRBV18 and TRBJ2-4, with 8 nucleotides matching TRBD2. Source material: PBMCs. This TCR derives from a young woman in good health. CDR3 DNA sequence: TGTGCCAGCTCACCACCAACGACGGGGGGGAACATTCAGTACTTC. Protein product: CASSPPTTGGNIQYF.